The 27 T cell receptor beta chains given below trace back to one sample, sequenced in a study of blood T cell repertoires in COVID-19. Measured with immunoSEQ multiplex PCR; TCRdb has only the in-frame clones, and not every one. The table shows 51,000 or so clones, with 81% occurring only once. The sequencing sample was made of peripheral blood. All receptors come from a woman aged 80 or over with COVID-19, enrolled during active disease.

The chain employs TRBV27 and TRBJ2-3; 11 positions agree with TRBD2. CDR1 MNHEY and CDR2 SMNVEV come from the germline V gene (reference sequence). Germline trimming cut 4 bases from V and 2 bases from J; bases unmatched to any gene: 2. The CDR3 length is 15 residues. CDR3: CASSSLAGVTDTQYF. The CDR3 DNA reads TGTGCCAGCAGTTCACTAGCGGGGGTCACAGATACGCAGTATTTT.

In its sample, this clone was seen once. The rearrangement links TRBV5-1 to TRBJ2-6; the match to TRBD1 covers 8 bases. The CDR3 covers 18 residues. The germline V gene has CDR1 SGHRS and CDR2 YFSETQ. J was trimmed by 1 base and V by 3 bases; bases with no gene match: 9. CDR3 in amino acids: CASSSGQGRRSGANVLTF. The DNA of the CDR3 is TGCGCCAGCAGCTCAGGACAGGGCCGCAGATCTGGGGCCAACGTCCTGACTTTC. Based on the CDR3 plus reference TRBV5-1 and TRBJ2-6, the full variable domain is KAGVTQTPRYLIKTRGQQVTLSCSPISGHRSVSWYQQTPGQGLQFLFEYFSETQRNKGNFPGRFSGRQFSNSRSEMNVSTLELGDSALYLCASSSGQGRRSGANVLTFGAGSRLTVL.

V usage is TRBV3-1 (or the pseudogene TRBV3-2) and J usage is TRBJ2-1; TRBD2 matches at 9 bases. V shed 0 bases, J shed 3 bases, and the junction held 12 bases outside the gene matches. Looked up from germline, CDR1 is LGHDT and CDR2 is YNNKEL (reference sequence). The CDR3 totals 19 residues. The CDR3 region has the DNA TGTGCCAGCAGCCAAGATCCGCCCCTAGCGGGGCAAATCTACAATGAGCAGTTCTTC. This gives the protein CASSQDPPLAGQIYNEQFF.

J is TRBJ2-1 and V is TRBV27; tentatively, D is TRBD1 (5 bases). Germline V CDR1 and CDR2: MNHEY, SMNVEV (reference sequence). The CDR3 totals 13 residues. Trimming left V 5 bases short and J 2 bases short, with 7 bases between. The CDR3 sequence is CASSPTAYNEQFF. The DNA for the CDR3 is TGTGCCAGCAGTCCGACAGCCTACAATGAGCAGTTCTTC.

The chain recombines TRBV5-6 with TRBJ2-6, with 7 bases aligning to TRBD1. The V segment lost 2 bases and the J segment 2 bases; nucleotides outside the gene matches: 1. The CDR3 loop spans 15 amino acids. CDR1 is SGHDT, CDR2 YYEEEE, per germline. The CDR3 nucleotides read TGTGCCAGCAGCTTTAGGGGGCCTGGGGCCAACGTCCTGACTTTC. It specifies CASSFRGPGANVLTF.

The chain carries TRBV9 and TRBJ2-4; 11 bases are a match to TRBD1. The CDR3 is 18 amino acids. The germline CDR1 and CDR2 sequences are SGDLS and YYNGEE. V lost 0 bases, J lost 3 bases, and 8 bases stayed unmatched. CDR3 sequence (DNA): TGTGCCAGCAGCGTAGATTCTTTGGGGACAGGGGGCAAAAACATTCAGTACTTC. The encoded protein is CASSVDSLGTGGKNIQYF.

The J gene is TRBJ2-7, the V gene TRBV20-1, with D possibly being TRBD2 (6 bases). The V gene's germline CDR1 is DFQATT and CDR2 SNEGSKA (reference sequence). Trimming pared 3 bases from V and 3 bases from J, leaving 15 bases between. The CDR3 totals 14 residues. The CDR3 nucleotides read TGCAGTGCTAGTATGTGGGAGGTTCACTACGAGCAGTACTTC. It specifies CSASMWEVHYEQYF.

This sequence joins TRBV7-2 and TRBJ2-5; 8 bases line up with TRBD2. The CDR3 totals 15 residues. The V segment lost 2 bases and the J segment 4 bases; nucleotides outside the gene matches: 6. Germline CDR1 is SGHTA and CDR2 is FQGNSA. This CDR3 reads CASSLFAGGRETQYF. DNA of the CDR3: TGTGCCAGCAGCTTATTCGCGGGAGGAAGAGAGACCCAGTACTTC.

The genes are TRBV19 and TRBJ2-7, with TRBD1 as a possible D gene (5 bases). Deletions cut 5 bases from V and 1 base from J, with 15 bases between. This CDR3 is built from 15 residues. Germline values: CDR1 LNHDA, CDR2 SQIVND (reference sequence). For the CDR3, the DNA is TGTGCCAGTAGTCACTCTCAAGGGGTTTCCTACGAGCAGTACTTC. Protein product: CASSHSQGVSYEQYF.

Only a few counts were recorded for this clone. The chain combines TRBV30 with TRBJ2-7; tentative D call: TRBD1 (6 bases). V lost 5 bases to trimming and J lost 0 bases, with 14 bases between them. Germline CDR1 reads GTSNPN; CDR2 reads SVGIG (reference sequence). The CDR3 totals 14 residues. CDR3 nucleotides: TGTGCCTGGCGGGACAAGTTCAGCTCCTACGAGCAGTACTTC. This gives the protein CAWRDKFSSYEQYF. Complete variable domain (other parts from reference TRBV30 and TRBJ2-7): SQTIHQWPATLVQPVGSPLSLECTVEGTSNPNLYWYRQAAGRGLQLLFYSVGIGQISSEVPQNLSASRPQDRQFILSSKKLLLSDSGFYLCAWRDKFSSYEQYFGPGTRLTVT.

This clone was seen only a few times. This chain joins TRBV5-4 and TRBJ1-2; unclear D gene. Germline V gene data show CDR1 as SGHNT and CDR2 as YYREEE (reference sequence). This CDR3 is 13 amino acids long. The V and J ends lost 4 bases and 4 bases respectively, with 11 bases between them. The CDR3, as DNA: TGTGCCAGCAGCGAGGAGGTCGGCTATGGCTACACCTTC. This codes for CASSEEVGYGYTF.

This chain links TRBV4-2 with TRBJ2-7; 11 bases are shared with TRBD2. Looked up from germline, CDR1 is LGHNA and CDR2 is YNFKEQ. Unmatched junction bases numbered 4, after V lost 6 bases and J lost 0 bases. This CDR3 contains 15 residues. CDR3 protein: CASSYGTSGSYEQYF. CDR3 nucleotides: TGTGCCAGCAGTTACGGGACTAGCGGCTCCTACGAGCAGTACTTC.

The chain joins TRBV6-2 or TRBV6-3 to TRBJ2-7; TRBD1 agrees at 9 bases. Germline assignment: CDR1 MNHEY and CDR2 SVGEGT. CDR3 size: 15 residues. J lost 7 bases, V lost 4 bases, and 11 bases had no gene match. The CDR3 coding sequence is TGTGCCAGCAGTTTTGGGCACAGGGGGCTTGGGGAGCAGTACTTC. The encoded protein is CASSFGHRGLGEQYF.

The chain has TRBV9 and TRBJ2-3; 8 nucleotides match TRBD1. V was clipped by 3 bases and J by 5 bases; unmatched bases: 8. Germline CDR1 reads SGDLS; CDR2 reads YYNGEE. The CDR3 has 15 amino acids. The CDR3 loop reads CASSALQGAEDTQYF. The CDR3 DNA follows: TGTGCCAGCAGCGCGCTTCAGGGGGCTGAAGATACGCAGTATTTT.

The chain couples TRBV15 to TRBJ2-3; TRBD1 matches 7 bases. V lost 1 base and J lost 6; bases outside the gene matches: 10. Germline V CDR1 and CDR2: LNHNV, YYDKDF (reference sequence). The CDR3 is made up of 16 amino acids. CDR3: CATSRGTPARGDTQYF. The CDR3 nucleotides read TGTGCCACCAGCAGAGGGACTCCCGCCAGGGGGGATACGCAGTATTTT.

The chain recombines TRBV10-1 with TRBJ2-3, with D possibly matching TRBD1 (6 bases). The V gene lost 4 bases and the J gene lost 2 bases, with 10 bases spanning the gap. CDR1 is WNHNN, CDR2 SYGVQD, per germline (reference sequence). The CDR3 is 14 amino acids. CDR3 in amino acids: CASSGGHHTDTQYF. In DNA form, the CDR3 reads TGCGCCAGCAGTGGGGGACACCACACAGATACGCAGTATTTT.

The chain uses TRBV3-1 (or the pseudogene TRBV3-2) and TRBJ2-3; perhaps TRBD1 as D (5 bases). The CDR3 spans 16 residues. Germline CDR1 LGHDT, CDR2 YNNKEL (reference sequence). V lost 1 base to trimming and J lost 2 bases, with 13 bases between them. Here the CDR3 DNA reads TGTGCCAGCAGCCAAGGGTGGGGCTTTTTCACAGATACGCAGTATTTT. It yields the protein CASSQGWGFFTDTQYF.

The V and J genes are TRBV7-9 and TRBJ1-2; D gene unclear. The length of the CDR3 is 15 residues. The germline V and J ends were trimmed by 5 bases and 1 base, with 14 bases remaining between them. Germline values: CDR1 SEHNR, CDR2 FQNEAQ (reference sequence). CDR3 loop: CASSLPLDFNYGYTF. CDR3 in DNA: TGTGCCAGCAGCCTCCCCCTCGACTTTAACTATGGCTACACCTTC.

The chain is built from TRBV24-1 and TRBJ2-1, with 8 bases aligning to TRBD2. The V gene's germline CDR1 is KGHDR and CDR2 SFDVKD. V dropped 1 base and J dropped 4; count of bases not matched to a gene: 8. This CDR3 is 17 amino acids long. This CDR3 reads CATSDFHGERGYNEQFF. CDR3 nucleotides: TGTGCCACCAGTGATTTTCACGGAGAGCGGGGGTACAATGAGCAGTTCTTC.

V is TRBV7-2 and J is TRBJ1-6, with a possible D match to TRBD1 (5 bases). Germline V gene data show CDR1 as SGHTA and CDR2 as FQGNSA. This CDR3 comprises 15 residues. Trimming took off 5 bases at V and 6 bases at J, with 14 bases between the two ends. CDR3 in amino acids: CASSPRRGGNSPLHF. The CDR3 region has the DNA TGTGCCAGCAGCCCACGGCGGGGGGGTAATTCACCCCTCCACTTT.

The rearrangement uses TRBV28 and TRBJ2-5; TRBD2 might be the D (6 bases). CDR1 and CDR2 (germline): MDHEN, SYDVKM. The CDR3 covers 14 residues. Trimming took off 2 bases at V and 7 bases at J, with 14 bases between the two ends. The CDR3 protein is CASSLIGVGGTQYF. In nucleotides, the CDR3 is TGTGCCAGCAGTTTAATCGGGGTGGGGGGGACCCAGTACTTC.

This clone was observed once. The chain joins TRBV27 to TRBJ1-4; D might be TRBD1 (6 bases). The CDR3 consists of 15 residues. V was trimmed by 5 bases and J by 8 bases, leaving 18 bases between them. Germline V gives CDR1 MNHEY, CDR2 SMNVEV (reference sequence). The CDR3 reads CASSPWGQGKEKLFF. The CDR3 DNA reads as TGTGCCAGCAGTCCGTGGGGGCAGGGAAAGGAAAAACTGTTTTTT. Based on the CDR3 plus reference TRBV27 and TRBJ1-4, the full variable domain is EAQVTQNPRYLITVTGKKLTVTCSQNMNHEYMSWYRQDPGLGLRQIYYSMNVEVTDKGDVPEGYKVSRKEKRNFPLILESPSPNQTSLYFCASSPWGQGKEKLFFGSGTQLSVL.

The gene calls are TRBV9 and TRBJ1-4, with TRBD1 matching 7 bases. Germline assignment: CDR1 SGDLS and CDR2 YYNGEE. The trim removed 3 bases at V and 1 base at J, leaving 12 bases unmatched. CDR3 length: 18 amino acids. The CDR3 DNA follows: TGTGCCAGCAGCGCAGCCCGACAGGGTGGAGGAACTAATGAAAAACTGTTTTTT. Translated, it gives CASSAARQGGGTNEKLFF.

This clone was detected once. V is TRBV7-8 and J is TRBJ2-5, with no clear D. From germline, CDR1 is SGHVS and CDR2 FQNEAQ. Trimming took off 2 bases at V and 4 bases at J, with 8 bases between the two ends. CDR3 length equals 13 residues. CDR3 nucleotides: TGTGCCAGCAGCTTAATCAGTTTAGAGACCCAGTACTTC. It encodes CASSLISLETQYF.

The chain has TRBV11-2 and TRBJ2-3, with 9 bases lining up with TRBD1. The germline V gene has CDR1 SGHAT and CDR2 FQNNGV. Trimming at V came to 3 bases and at J to 3 bases, leaving 4 bases not matched to a gene. The CDR3 contains 15 residues. The CDR3 DNA follows: TGTGCCAGCAGCTTGGACAGGGGTGGGACAGATACGCAGTATTTT. It yields the protein CASSLDRGGTDTQYF.

As to this clone: The same CDR3 also results from other DNA sequences found in this sample. J is TRBJ2-7 and V is TRBV7-9; 9 bases line up with TRBD2. This CDR3 has 15 amino acids. V shed 1 base, J shed 3 bases, and the junction held 4 bases outside the gene matches. Germline V CDR1 and CDR2: SEHNR, FQNEAQ (reference sequence). CDR3 coding DNA: TGTGCCAGCAGCTTAGATCCTAGCGGGGTCTACGAGCAGTACTTC. It translates to CASSLDPSGVYEQYF.

The chain recombines TRBV7-2 with TRBJ2-1; D remains ambiguous. Germline V lookup: CDR1 SGHTA, CDR2 FQGNSA. V dropped 6 bases and J dropped 6 bases, with 9 bases sitting between them. This CDR3 has 12 amino acids. CDR3 nucleotides: TGTGCCAGCAGTTTGTTCCGCAATGAGCAGTTCTTC. Translating it yields CASSLFRNEQFF.